The source of this TCR beta chain is a study of T cell changes during pregnancy in multiple sclerosis. Sequenced by immunoSEQ multiplex PCR; TCRdb stores in-frame clones only, minus some. The table lists under 95,000 clones, about 90% of them singletons, with around 0.41% in the top ten. Germline V lookup: CDR1 SGHDT, CDR2 YYEEEE. V shed 4 bases and J 6 bases; nucleotides not matched to a gene: 4. The CDR3 is made up of 14 amino acids. The TCR was taken from a female donor with multiple sclerosis, enrolled in a pregnancy study. The chain employs TRBV5-6 and TRBJ2-1; TRBD2 agrees at 10 bases. The material sequenced was CD4+ T cells from peripheral blood mononuclear cells, taken before pregnancy. CDR3 region: CASSNSGRSNEQFF. CDR3 DNA sequence: TGTGCCAGCAGCAATAGCGGGAGGTCCAATGAGCAGTTCTTC.